The 20 T cell receptor beta chains below come from one sample, sequenced in a study of T cell changes during pregnancy in multiple sclerosis (dated by TCRdb to about 2019). Library prep was done by the immunoSEQ multiplex PCR assay. TCRdb carries this immuneACCESS record with in-frame sequences only. Its versions omit some clonotypes, under half of them owing to an unresolved V gene in the studies checked, with the rest unexplained. Within this sample are about 97,000 clones, with 90% of them counted one time only. The ten largest clones capture around 0.79% of the sample. Sample: peripheral blood, taken in the second trimester of pregnancy. Source of these receptors: a female donor in good health, enrolled as a control in a pregnancy study.

The V call is TRBV5-1, the J call TRBJ1-5, with D uncertain. V dropped 2 bases and J dropped 1 base, with 13 bases sitting between them. This CDR3 has 16 amino acids. Germline assignment: CDR1 SGHRS and CDR2 YFSETQ. The CDR3 here is CASSLGLTGSNQPQHF. The CDR3 DNA follows: TGCGCCAGCAGCTTAGGACTCACCGGGAGCAATCAGCCCCAGCATTTT. The whole variable domain, remainder taken from reference TRBV5-1 and TRBJ1-5, is KAGVTQTPRYLIKTRGQQVTLSCSPISGHRSVSWYQQTPGQGLQFLFEYFSETQRNKGNFPGRFSGRQFSNSRSEMNVSTLELGDSALYLCASSLGLTGSNQPQHFGDGTRLSIL.

V is TRBV18 and J is TRBJ1-1; D gene unclear. Germline lookup yields CDR1 KGHSH and CDR2 LQKENI. The CDR3 loop spans 15 amino acids. V was trimmed by 4 bases and J by 6 bases, leaving 18 bases between them. DNA of the CDR3: TGTGCCAGCTCACGCCCGGACGGGAGTCCGCCTGAAGCTTTCTTT. This encodes CASSRPDGSPPEAFF. Based on the CDR3 plus reference TRBV18 and TRBJ1-1, the full variable domain is NAGVMQNPRHLVRRRGQEARLRCSPMKGHSHVYWYRQLPEEGLKFMVYLQKENIIDESGMPKERFSAEFPKEGPSILRIQQVVRGDSAAYFCASSRPDGSPPEAFFGQGTRLTVV.

This clone was observed once. The V and J genes are TRBV6-1 and TRBJ2-7, with 7 bases lining up with TRBD1. The trim removed 5 bases at V and 0 bases at J, leaving 7 bases unmatched. CDR1 and CDR2 from the germline V gene are MNHNS and SASEGT. The CDR3 sequence is 15 residues long. This chain's CDR3 is CASSKPGQTSYEQYF. The CDR3 nucleotides are TGTGCCAGCAGTAAACCGGGACAGACCTCCTACGAGCAGTACTTC.

This clone occurred many times. The V gene is TRBV5-4, the J gene TRBJ1-2; 8 positions agree with TRBD1. Germline trimming cut 4 bases from V and 6 bases from J; bases unmatched to any gene: 17. Germline V lookup: CDR1 SGHNT, CDR2 YYREEE (reference sequence). CDR3 length: 17 amino acids. The CDR3 DNA reads as TGTGCCAGCAGCACATTCTTAAGCAGACAGGGGCCCGATGGCTACACCTTC. Translating gives CASSTFLSRQGPDGYTF.

V gene TRBV20-1 combines with J gene TRBJ1-1, with 7 nucleotides matching TRBD1. Losses at the gene ends were 2 bases for V and 11 bases for J; bases not matched to a gene: 5. CDR3 length: 11 amino acids. CDR1 and CDR2 from the germline V gene are DFQATT and SNEGSKA (reference sequence). As DNA, the CDR3 is TGCAGTGCTAGACCCGACAGGGACGCTTTCTTT. Protein: CSARPDRDAFF.

The chain has TRBV2 and TRBJ1-2; D gene unclear. The CDR3 loop spans 14 amino acids. The V and J ends lost 7 bases and 3 bases respectively, with 15 bases between them. Germline V gives CDR1 SNHLY, CDR2 FYNNEI. The CDR3 coding sequence is TGTGCCAGCACCTCGGGGATGCTCTACTATGGCTACACCTTC. Its protein is CASTSGMLYYGYTF.

This chain joins TRBV7-9 and TRBJ1-5, with 8 bases that match TRBD1. Germline trimming cut 1 base from V and 3 bases from J; bases unmatched to any gene: 8. Germline V lookup: CDR1 SEHNR, CDR2 FQNEAQ (reference sequence). The CDR3 covers 17 residues. The DNA of the CDR3 is TGTGCCAGCAGCTTAGGAGCAGGGGGCGGATACAATCAGCCCCAGCATTTT. This codes for CASSLGAGGGYNQPQHF. The variable domain in full, with the rest retrieved from reference TRBV7-9 and TRBJ1-5, is DTGVSQNPRHKITKRGQNVTFRCDPISEHNRLYWYRQTLGQGPEFLTYFQNEAQLEKSRLLSDRFSAERPKGSFSTLEIQRTEQGDSAMYLCASSLGAGGGYNQPQHFGDGTRLSIL.

V usage is TRBV9 and J usage is TRBJ2-1; TRBD2 matches 10 bases. The CDR3 sequence is 15 residues long. Germline CDR1 is SGDLS and CDR2 is YYNGEE. The V and J ends lost 5 bases and 6 bases, in that order; junction bases with no gene match: 8. CDR3 DNA sequence: TGTGCCAGCAGACCCTCGGGACTAGCGAGCAATGAGCAGTTCTTC. Translated: CASRPSGLASNEQFF.

The J gene is TRBJ2-3, the V gene TRBV7-9; the D gene is possibly TRBD1 (5 bases). Trimming cost V 0 bases and J 1 base, with 8 bases left between them. This CDR3 spans 15 amino acids. Germline values: CDR1 SEHNR, CDR2 FQNEAQ (reference sequence). The CDR3 DNA sequence: TGTGCCAGCAGCTTAGCGGGGCCAGGCACAGATACGCAGTATTTT. The encoded protein is CASSLAGPGTDTQYF.

This chain links TRBV19 with TRBJ1-1, with 11 bases that match TRBD1. V lost 1 base to trimming and J lost 6 bases; unmatched junction nucleotides: 4. The CDR3 is 15 residues long. CDR1 and CDR2 from the germline V gene are LNHDA and SQIVND (reference sequence). The CDR3 region is CASSIGGQGGSEAFF. CDR3 in DNA: TGTGCCAGTAGTATAGGGGGACAGGGGGGTTCTGAAGCTTTCTTT.

The table lists this clone with a count of one. CDR3: CASSLIRGTTDTQYF. For the CDR3, the DNA is TGTGCCAGCAGCTTAATACGGGGGACCACAGATACGCAGTATTTT. The V and J genes are TRBV11-2 and TRBJ2-3, with D perhaps matching TRBD2 (6 bases). Between the trimmed V and J ends, which lost 2 bases and 2 bases, there was a span of 11 bases. Germline V lookup: CDR1 SGHAT, CDR2 FQNNGV. CDR3 length: 15 residues.

The CDR3, as DNA: TGTGCCAGCAGTTCACAGGAACCCCTAGCCAAAAACATTCAGTACTTC. Translating gives CASSSQEPLAKNIQYF. This chain uses TRBV6-5 with TRBJ2-4, with a weak D call TRBD1 (5 bases). Germline-derived CDR1 and CDR2 are MNHEY and SVGAGI. The CDR3 contains 16 residues. Trimming pared 4 bases from V and 0 bases from J, leaving 13 bases between.

The chain combines TRBV5-1 with TRBJ2-1, with 8 bases identical to TRBD1. Per the germline V gene, CDR1 is SGHRS and CDR2 is YFSETQ. This CDR3 region has 15 residues. J lost 2 bases, V lost 4 bases, and 5 bases had no gene match. The CDR3, as DNA: TGCGCCAGCAGCCCCGAGGGACAGGCCTACAATGAGCAGTTCTTC. This translates into CASSPEGQAYNEQFF.

J is TRBJ2-7 and V is TRBV5-1; 7 bases line up with TRBD2. J lost 0 bases, V lost 4 bases, and 13 bases had no gene match. The CDR3 loop spans 17 amino acids. Germline-derived CDR1 and CDR2 are SGHRS and YFSETQ. CDR3 nucleotides: TGCGCCAGCAGCCCCTGGCTTAGCGGGTACAGCTCCTACGAGCAGTACTTC. Its translation is CASSPWLSGYSSYEQYF. The variable domain in full, with the rest retrieved from reference TRBV5-1 and TRBJ2-7, is KAGVTQTPRYLIKTRGQQVTLSCSPISGHRSVSWYQQTPGQGLQFLFEYFSETQRNKGNFPGRFSGRQFSNSRSEMNVSTLELGDSALYLCASSPWLSGYSSYEQYFGPGTRLTVT.

This clone was picked up one time. The CDR3 loop reads CASSVLGVPNTEAFF. Here the CDR3 DNA reads TGTGCCAGCAGCGTACTCGGGGTCCCGAACACTGAAGCTTTCTTT. This chain uses TRBV9 with TRBJ1-1; D is unclear. V lost 1 base and J 1 base, leaving 11 bases between the germline ends. The CDR3 covers 15 residues. Germline V gives CDR1 SGDLS, CDR2 YYNGEE.

As for this clone: A read error may produce the germline difference seen at one junction end. V is TRBV7-7 and J is TRBJ2-5, with TRBD2 matching 8 bases. The CDR3 spans 15 residues. CDR1 is SSHAT and CDR2 is FNYEAQ in the germline V gene (reference sequence). Here the CDR3 reads CASSLALAGGETQYF. Written as DNA, the CDR3 is TGTGCTAGCAGCTTAGCTTTGGCGGGAGGAGAGACCCAGTACTTC.

The chain recombines TRBV19 with TRBJ2-7; D is possibly TRBD1 (6 bases). V lost 5 bases and J 1 base, leaving 12 bases between the germline ends. The germline gives CDR1 LNHDA, CDR2 SQIVND (reference sequence). CDR3 length: 14 residues. The CDR3 region has the DNA TGTGCCAGTAGTGCACGTGACAGGTCCTACGAGCAGTACTTC. Its protein product is CASSARDRSYEQYF.

The rearrangement joins TRBV7-9 to TRBJ2-4; TRBD2 agrees at 12 bases. Germline-derived CDR1 and CDR2 are SEHNR and FQNEAQ (reference sequence). Trimming took 8 bases from V and 9 from J; bases not matched to a gene: 11. The CDR3 has 15 amino acids. The DNA of the CDR3 is TGTGCCAGCCGCTCGGCTAGCGGGGGGGGAAGCATTCAGTACTTC. It translates to CASRSASGGGSIQYF.

The chain links TRBV6-1 to TRBJ1-5; perhaps TRBD1 as D (6 bases). CDR1 and CDR2 (germline): MNHNS, SASEGT. CDR3 length: 16 residues. V dropped 2 bases and J dropped 7 bases, with 18 bases sitting between them. The CDR3 region is CASSELGQGTFQPQHF. In nucleotides, the CDR3 is TGTGCCAGCAGTGAACTAGGGCAGGGGACCTTCCAGCCCCAGCATTTT.

The count of this clone is one. The J gene is TRBJ1-2, the V gene TRBV6-5, with D uncertain. CDR1 is MNHEY, CDR2 SVGAGI, per germline. V dropped 4 bases and J dropped 4 bases, with 16 bases sitting between them. This CDR3 region has 15 residues. The CDR3 here is CASSLHRVDGYGYTF. The DNA for the CDR3 is TGTGCCAGCAGTTTACATCGGGTAGACGGCTATGGCTACACCTTC.